This T cell receptor beta chain was documented in a study of T cell repertoires in aging, cancer and after chemotherapy. Study-level background: Patients with glioblastoma brain tumors were sampled before and after temozolomide-based therapy. Study-wide results and caveats: Median generation probability rose over the chemotherapy interval in each cancer cohort, suggesting rebound thymic output. In healthy donors, age-related TCR diversity loss mainly reflected lost richness. Age-matched healthy donors had significantly more diverse, less clonal blood TCR repertoires than untreated cancer patients.

The germline gives CDR1 MDHEN, CDR2 SYDVKM. The CDR3 consists of 14 residues. The V end was cut by 3 bases, the J end by 4 bases, with 12 bases between. The template was genomic DNA from peripheral blood, not RNA. This clonotype was seen a handful of times. Its target is not known. TRB rearrangements spanning V, D and J were amplified using mixed TRB-A/B primers. TCRdb re-derived calls from the multiplex PCR reads in MiXCR, one entry per CDR3 protein. This table holds roughly 2,300 distinct CDR3 sequences, 20% to 30% found once. The chain carries TRBV28 and TRBJ1-2; D not resolved. Sequencing was carried out using blood. The TCR sequence derives from a human donor with a solid tumor. The CDR3 is CASSLGRYFYGYTF. The CDR3 DNA follows: TGTGCCAGCAGTTTGGGAAGGTACTTCTATGGCTACACCTTC.